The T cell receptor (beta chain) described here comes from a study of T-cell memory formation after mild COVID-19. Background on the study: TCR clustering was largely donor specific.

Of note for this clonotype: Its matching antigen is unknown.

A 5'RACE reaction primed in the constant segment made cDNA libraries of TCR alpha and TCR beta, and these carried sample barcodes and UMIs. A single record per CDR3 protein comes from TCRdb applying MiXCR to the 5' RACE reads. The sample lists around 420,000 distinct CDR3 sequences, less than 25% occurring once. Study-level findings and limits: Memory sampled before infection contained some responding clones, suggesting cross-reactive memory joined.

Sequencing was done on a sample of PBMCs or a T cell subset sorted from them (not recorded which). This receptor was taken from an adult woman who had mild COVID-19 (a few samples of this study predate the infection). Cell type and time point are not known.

CDR3 amino acids: CASSGQEYNEQFF. The CDR3 DNA is TGTGCCAGCAGCGGACAAGAATACAATGAGCAGTTCTTC. The V gene is TRBV9, the J gene TRBJ2-1; D is ambiguous. V lost 3 bases and J 4 bases, leaving 8 bases between the germline ends. CDR3 length equals 13 residues. Germline V gene data show CDR1 as SGDLS and CDR2 as YYNGEE.